This TCR beta chain was sequenced in a study of neurological immune-mediated disorders. As healthy controls, volunteers from a blood bank in Maryland, USA, were used. TCRdb reprocessed the 5' RACE reads with MiXCR, giving one entry per CDR3 protein. The sample holds 25,000 to 35,000 distinct CDR3 sequences, 9.5% to 13% seen once. This clonotype was observed many times. Sequencing input: PBMCs. The source is a woman aged 55-69 years in good health.

CDR3 region: CAISEGRESTEAFF. The CDR3 DNA follows: TGTGCCATCAGTGAGGGACGTGAGAGCACTGAAGCTTTCTTT. The J gene is TRBJ1-1, the V gene TRBV10-3; D remains ambiguous. Trimming took 2 bases from V and 4 from J, leaving 11 bases between them. The CDR3 covers 14 residues. Germline loops: CDR1 ENHRY, CDR2 SYGVKD.